This T cell receptor beta chain was sequenced during a study of blood T cell repertoires in COVID-19. The trim removed 4 bases at V and 4 bases at J, leaving 14 bases unmatched. Germline CDR1 and CDR2: SGHAT and FQNNGV. The CDR3 length is 18 residues. As originally analysed: Estimated nucleated cell counts came from reference gene primer amplification. Assay used: immunoSEQ multiplex PCR; TCRdb lists only in-frame clones, some missing. D and trimming come from the DNA, and the V and J calls and clone size come from that table. The repertoire holds about 180,000 clones, with about 91% as singletons. V gene TRBV11-2 combines with J gene TRBJ2-7; 12 positions match TRBD2. The sample comprised peripheral blood. The clonotype was recovered from a woman in her fifties or sixties with acute or convalescent COVID-19. The CDR3 protein is CASSSIRRLAGAKYEQYF. CDR3 in DNA: TGTGCCAGCAGCTCCATTCGAAGACTAGCGGGAGCGAAATACGAGCAGTACTTC.